This TCR beta chain was obtained from a study of T-cell memory formation after mild COVID-19. Study context: Clusters were largely donor specific. General study points: Within pre-infection memory, some responding clones were found, suggesting cross-reactive memory joined. For contracting clones, CD4+ ones sat mainly in CM and EM, CD8+ in EMRA. Day 15 to 85 contractors were CD4/CD8 balanced; later expanders leaned CD4+.

This CDR3 is 14 amino acids long. Germline V gene lookup returns CDR1 SGHRS and CDR2 YFSETQ. V gave up 0 bases and J gave up 9 bases, with 13 bases separating them. TCRdb processed the 5' RACE reads anew with MiXCR; each CDR3 protein has one entry. The data show 470,000 or so distinct CDR3 sequences, 18% seen once. For this clonotype: Its antigen remains unknown.

The chain employs TRBV5-1 and TRBJ2-1; D is unresolved. Sequencing was carried out using PBMCs or a T cell subset sorted from them (not recorded which). This receptor was identified in an adult woman who had mild COVID-19 (a few samples of this study predate the infection). Cell type and time point are not known. The CDR3 protein is CASSLAYSETEQFF. CDR3 bases: TGCGCCAGCAGCTTGGCGTACTCTGAGACTGAGCAGTTCTTC.